The text below deals with one TCR beta chain. The sample comes from a study of identical twins. One entry per CDR3 protein results from TCRdb running MiXCR on the 5' RACE reads. The repertoire holds 690,000 or so distinct CDR3 sequences, with roughly 8% as singletons. Between the trimmed V and J ends, which lost 7 bases and 5 bases, there was a span of 18 bases. Germline values: CDR1 SQVTM, CDR2 ANQGSEA. CDR3 size: 13 residues. In addition, the sample was reused for a study of yellow fever vaccine responses in identical twins.

This sequence originates from a young woman in good health. The chain has TRBV29-1 and TRBJ2-7, with a tentative D call TRBD2 (5 bases). The specimen sequenced was PBMCs. The CDR3 coding sequence is TGCAGCGCCGGGATCGCTAATGACCACGAGCAGTACTTC. Amino acids: CSAGIANDHEQYF.